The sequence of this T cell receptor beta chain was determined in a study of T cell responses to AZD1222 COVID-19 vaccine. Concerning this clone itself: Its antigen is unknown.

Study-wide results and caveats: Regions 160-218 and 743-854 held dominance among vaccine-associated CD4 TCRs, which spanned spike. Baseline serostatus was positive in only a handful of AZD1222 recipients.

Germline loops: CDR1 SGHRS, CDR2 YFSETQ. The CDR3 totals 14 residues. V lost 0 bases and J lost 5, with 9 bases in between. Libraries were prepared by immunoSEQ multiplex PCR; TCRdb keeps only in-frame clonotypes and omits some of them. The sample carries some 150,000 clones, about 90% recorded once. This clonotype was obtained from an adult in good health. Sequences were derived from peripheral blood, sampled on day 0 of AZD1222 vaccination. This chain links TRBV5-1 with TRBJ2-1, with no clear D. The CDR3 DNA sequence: TGCGCCAGCAGCTTGGCCTCTAGAAACAATGAGCAGTTCTTC. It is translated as CASSLASRNNEQFF. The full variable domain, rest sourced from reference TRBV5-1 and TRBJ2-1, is KAGVTQTPRYLIKTRGQQVTLSCSPISGHRSVSWYQQTPGQGLQFLFEYFSETQRNKGNFPGRFSGRQFSNSRSEMNVSTLELGDSALYLCASSLASRNNEQFFGPGTRLTVL.